What follows are 31 T cell receptor beta chains derived from one specimen sequenced in a study of cytomegalovirus exposure and HLA in healthy donors. The PCR ran on 60 Vbeta and 13 Jbeta primers. Produced via immunoSEQ multiplex PCR; TCRdb's table is partial and in-frame only. The sample lists over 150,000 clones, 80% to 85% occurring once. Input material: PBMCs. The receptors originated from a boy between 2 and 15 years old in good health and CMV-seronegative.

In this sample, this clone turned up once. The chain joins TRBV5-4 to TRBJ2-2, with 11 bases that match TRBD2. The CDR3 is made up of 15 amino acids. Germline trimming cut 5 bases from V and 7 bases from J; bases unmatched to any gene: 7. Germline CDR1 is SGHNT and CDR2 is YYREEE (reference sequence). The CDR3 region is CASSSGTSGGGELFF. Written as DNA, the CDR3 is TGTGCCAGCAGTTCCGGGACTAGCGGAGGCGGGGAGCTGTTTTTT.

The table lists this clone with a count of one. The chain recombines TRBV29-1 with TRBJ2-7; 7 bases match TRBD1. The trim removed 7 bases at V and 7 bases at J, leaving 10 bases unmatched. From germline, CDR1 is SQVTM and CDR2 ANQGSEA. The CDR3 loop spans 12 amino acids. CDR3 DNA sequence: TGCAGCGGGGCCCAAACAGGGGCGGAGCAGTACTTC. Translating it yields CSGAQTGAEQYF.

The chain has TRBV27 and TRBJ2-3; perhaps TRBD2 as D (6 bases). The CDR3 contains 16 residues. Germline CDR1 reads MNHEY; CDR2 reads SMNVEV (reference sequence). Between the trimmed V and J ends, which lost 3 bases and 4 bases, there was a span of 17 bases. The CDR3 DNA follows: TGTGCCAGCAGTTTGCTAACTAGCCAGGGTCCAGATACGCAGTATTTT. Its protein is CASSLLTSQGPDTQYF.

J is TRBJ2-1 and V is TRBV5-4; weak D call: TRBD2 (6 bases). The CDR3 consists of 13 residues. The germline V gene encodes CDR1 SGHNT and CDR2 YYREEE (reference sequence). Trimming took off 6 bases at V and 7 bases at J, with 14 bases between the two ends. The CDR3 DNA sequence: TGTGCCAGCACAAGGGACTTGAAAAATGAGCAGTTCTTC. Protein sequence: CASTRDLKNEQFF.

The chain is built from TRBV11-2 and TRBJ2-5; a weak D match, TRBD2 (6 bases). The germline gives CDR1 SGHAT, CDR2 FQNNGV. The CDR3 is 15 amino acids. V was trimmed by 5 bases and J by 1 base, leaving 14 bases between them. The CDR3 spells CASSVFGTAQETQYF. The CDR3 coding sequence is TGTGCCAGCAGCGTTTTCGGGACTGCCCAAGAGACCCAGTACTTC.

The rearrangement uses TRBV27 and TRBJ2-1, with 10 nucleotides matching TRBD2. Germline V lookup: CDR1 MNHEY, CDR2 SMNVEV (reference sequence). The V gene end was trimmed by 0 bases and the J gene end by 0 bases; junction bases not matched to a gene: 5. The CDR3 length is 18 residues. The CDR3 region is CASSLSWLAGVSYNEQFF. Here the CDR3 DNA reads TGTGCCAGCAGTTTATCGTGGCTAGCGGGGGTCTCCTACAATGAGCAGTTCTTC.

This chain connects TRBV19 to TRBJ1-2; TRBD1 matches 7 bases. Germline-derived CDR1 and CDR2 are LNHDA and SQIVND (reference sequence). With 6 bases clipped from V and 8 bases from J, the junction kept 12 bases outside the gene matches. The CDR3 covers 14 residues. The chain's CDR3 is CASRGLGQDKGYTF. The CDR3, as DNA: TGTGCCAGTAGGGGACTCGGACAGGACAAAGGCTACACCTTC.

This clone has a single count. The rearrangement joins TRBV19 to TRBJ1-2; 10 nucleotides align to TRBD1. This CDR3 spans 14 amino acids. The ends lost 7 bases at V and 2 bases at J; junction bases unmatched: 4. The germline CDR1 and CDR2 sequences are LNHDA and SQIVND (reference sequence). CDR3 sequence reads: CASTLTGGNYGYTF. CDR3 DNA: TGTGCCAGTACTCTGACAGGGGGCAACTATGGCTACACCTTC.

The chain employs TRBV6-5 and TRBJ2-1; 10 nucleotides align to TRBD2. This CDR3 region has 13 residues. From germline, CDR1 is MNHEY and CDR2 SVGAGI. J gave up 6 bases and V 7 bases, and 3 bases lay outside the gene matches. The CDR3: CASTRTSGNEQFF. CDR3 bases: TGTGCCAGCACTCGGACTAGCGGCAATGAGCAGTTCTTC.

The J gene is TRBJ1-1, the V gene TRBV4-2; no definite D call. V shed 4 bases and J shed 8 bases, with 14 bases lying between them. The CDR3 sequence is 13 residues long. The germline gives CDR1 LGHNA, CDR2 YNFKEQ. The CDR3 region is CASSPTLLVEAFF. In DNA, the CDR3 is TGTGCCAGCAGCCCTACTCTACTCGTCGAAGCTTTCTTT.

The chain is built from TRBV28 and TRBJ2-5; 9 positions match TRBD1. V lost 4 bases to trimming and J lost 3 bases; unmatched junction nucleotides: 3. CDR3 length equals 14 residues. Germline V gene data show CDR1 as MDHEN and CDR2 as SYDVKM. The CDR3 sequence: CASSSRDREETQYF. The CDR3 DNA reads TGTGCCAGCAGTTCTCGGGACAGGGAAGAGACCCAGTACTTC.

The chain uses TRBV11-2 and TRBJ1-4; perhaps TRBD1 as D (6 bases). The V gene's germline CDR1 is SGHAT and CDR2 FQNNGV. The CDR3 consists of 15 residues. The germline V and J ends were trimmed by 5 bases and 0 bases, with 10 bases remaining between them. The CDR3 loop is CASSPGQSTNEKLFF. CDR3 bases: TGTGCCAGCAGCCCTGGACAGTCAACTAATGAAAAACTGTTTTTT.

The chain carries TRBV30 and TRBJ2-3, with D possibly matching TRBD2 (6 bases). The CDR3 is made up of 13 amino acids. Germline CDR1 is GTSNPN and CDR2 is SVGIG (reference sequence). Trimming took off 6 bases at V and 4 bases at J, with 14 bases between the two ends. The CDR3 DNA reads TGTGCCTGTGATCGGGAGAGGGCAGATACGCAGTATTTT. This translates into CACDRERADTQYF.

The rearrangement uses TRBV18 and TRBJ1-2, with 9 nucleotides matching TRBD1. Germline lookup yields CDR1 KGHSH and CDR2 LQKENI. There are 15 residues in the CDR3. V lost 6 bases and J lost 4; bases outside the gene matches: 9. CDR3 bases: TGTGCCAGCTCCCTGCCCGGGACAGGGCGCTATGGCTACACCTTC. Its protein is CASSLPGTGRYGYTF.

The CDR3 spells CASSLWTDRGYGYTF. The CDR3, as DNA: TGTGCCAGCAGTTTATGGACCGACAGGGGGTATGGCTACACCTTC. The rearrangement uses TRBV28 and TRBJ1-2, with 9 bases matching TRBD1. CDR1 and CDR2 from the germline V gene are MDHEN and SYDVKM. Trimming took 0 bases from V and 5 from J; bases not matched to a gene: 4. CDR3 length equals 15 residues.

This chain connects TRBV4-1 to TRBJ1-1; 7 bases line up with TRBD1. Germline V gene sequence: CDR1 MGHRA, CDR2 YSYEKL. CDR3 size: 16 residues. J lost 4 bases, V lost 0 bases, and 8 bases had no gene match. The CDR3 loop is CASSQDGGSGGTEAFF. CDR3 DNA: TGCGCCAGCAGCCAAGATGGGGGATCAGGGGGCACTGAAGCTTTCTTT.

The chain is built from TRBV7-9 and TRBJ2-3; 14 positions agree with TRBD2. Germline V gives CDR1 SEHNR, CDR2 FQNEAQ (reference sequence). Trimming took 6 bases from V and 4 from J; bases not matched to a gene: 6. The CDR3 totals 16 residues. The CDR3 here is CASRPRGLAGADTQYF. The CDR3 DNA is TGTGCCAGCAGACCTAGGGGACTAGCGGGAGCAGATACGCAGTATTTT.

This clone appeared once. The rearrangement links TRBV6-5 to TRBJ2-5; 7 bases are a match to TRBD1. CDR3 length: 14 amino acids. Per the germline V gene, CDR1 is MNHEY and CDR2 is SVGAGI. Trimming at V came to 2 bases and at J to 5 bases, leaving 5 bases not matched to a gene. CDR3: CASSYTGVAETQYF. The CDR3 DNA reads TGTGCCAGCAGTTACACAGGGGTAGCGGAGACCCAGTACTTC.

This chain links TRBV7-9 with TRBJ2-3; TRBD2 matches at 9 bases. The CDR3 contains 18 residues. V dropped 10 bases and J dropped 0; count of bases not matched to a gene: 17. Germline V gives CDR1 SEHNR, CDR2 FQNEAQ (reference sequence). The CDR3 region is CATNWGREGRGSTDTQYF. In nucleotides, the CDR3 is TGTGCCACCAATTGGGGGCGGGAGGGCCGCGGAAGCACAGATACGCAGTATTTT.

This rearrangement joins TRBV18 to TRBJ1-5; D is unclear. This CDR3 is 16 amino acids long. CDR1 and CDR2 from the germline V gene are KGHSH and LQKENI. Trimming removed 1 base at V and 2 bases at J, with 12 bases between. CDR3 in DNA: TGTGCCAGCTCACCACGGGTCGAGGAGGGCAATCAGCCCCAGCATTTT. It yields the protein CASSPRVEEGNQPQHF. Drawing the rest from reference TRBV18 and TRBJ1-5, the complete variable domain is NAGVMQNPRHLVRRRGQEARLRCSPMKGHSHVYWYRQLPEEGLKFMVYLQKENIIDESGMPKERFSAEFPKEGPSILRIQQVVRGDSAAYFCASSPRVEEGNQPQHFGDGTRLSIL.

The genes are TRBV9 and TRBJ2-2; TRBD2 agrees at 11 bases. The V gene end was trimmed by 0 bases and the J gene end by 4 bases; junction bases not matched to a gene: 8. Germline V CDR1 and CDR2: SGDLS, YYNGEE. The CDR3 runs to 18 residues. This CDR3 is CASSVELAGDGFTGELFF. Here the CDR3 DNA reads TGTGCCAGCAGCGTAGAACTAGCGGGAGACGGGTTCACCGGGGAGCTGTTTTTT.

The rearrangement uses TRBV5-1 and TRBJ2-5; TRBD2 agrees at 10 bases. This CDR3 is 16 amino acids long. V was clipped by 4 bases and J by 0 bases; unmatched bases: 6. Germline V gene data show CDR1 as SGHRS and CDR2 as YFSETQ. Here the CDR3 DNA reads TGCGCCAGCAGCCCGGGACTAGCGAAATACCAAGAGACCCAGTACTTC. Translation gives CASSPGLAKYQETQYF.

The V gene is TRBV7-6, the J gene TRBJ1-3, with D unclear. Looked up from germline, CDR1 is SGHVS and CDR2 is FNYEAQ. Trimming removed 5 bases at V and 0 bases at J, with 11 bases between. CDR3 length: 15 amino acids. The CDR3 DNA sequence: TGTGCCAGCAGCATGGGGAGGAGCTCTGGAAACACCATATATTTT. Translation gives CASSMGRSSGNTIYF.

The chain is built from TRBV5-1 and TRBJ2-1; TRBD2 matches 14 bases. This CDR3 region has 14 residues. V gave up 6 bases and J gave up 6 bases; unmatched junction bases: 2. Germline CDR1 is SGHRS and CDR2 is YFSETQ. CDR3: CASTGTSGSNEQFF. The CDR3 DNA reads as TGCGCCAGCACCGGGACTAGCGGGAGCAATGAGCAGTTCTTC.

The V and J genes are TRBV6-5 and TRBJ1-1; D is possibly TRBD1 (5 bases). This CDR3 has 15 residues. V lost 2 bases and J lost 0, with 10 bases in between. Germline assignment: CDR1 MNHEY and CDR2 SVGAGI. This CDR3 is CASSYEEGVNTEAFF. The CDR3 nucleotides are TGTGCCAGCAGTTACGAGGAAGGGGTGAACACTGAAGCTTTCTTT.

CDR3 nucleotides: TGTGCCAGCAGACGCCGGACTAGCGATGAGCAGTTCTTC. This codes for CASRRRTSDEQFF. V is TRBV28 and J is TRBJ2-1, with 9 bases aligning to TRBD2. Germline lookup yields CDR1 MDHEN and CDR2 SYDVKM. This CDR3 region has 13 residues. V lost 6 bases, J lost 8 bases, and 5 bases stayed unmatched.

The V and J genes are TRBV6-1 and TRBJ1-2; 7 bases match TRBD1. This CDR3 contains 15 residues. V lost 1 base, J lost 4 bases, and 6 bases stayed unmatched. Per germline, CDR1 MNHNS and CDR2 SASEGT. The DNA for the CDR3 is TGTGCCAGCAGTGAAGAAGGACAGGACGTCTATGGCTACACCTTC. It specifies CASSEEGQDVYGYTF.

On this clone: Other DNA variants within this sample encode the same CDR3. The chain employs TRBV5-1 and TRBJ2-6; D unclear. CDR1 and CDR2 from the germline V gene are SGHRS and YFSETQ. The CDR3 sequence is 15 residues long. Trimming removed 0 bases at V and 0 bases at J, with 4 bases between. The CDR3 loop is CASSLGHSGANVLTF. The CDR3 nucleotides are TGCGCCAGCAGCTTGGGTCACTCTGGGGCCAACGTCCTGACTTTC.

This chain connects TRBV19 to TRBJ1-2, with 7 bases identical to TRBD1. The V gene's germline CDR1 is LNHDA and CDR2 SQIVND (reference sequence). The CDR3 length is 16 residues. Losses at the gene ends were 5 bases for V and 1 base for J; bases not matched to a gene: 10. The CDR3 nucleotides read TGTGCCAGTAGTTTCACCGGGACAGTCTTTAACTATGGCTACACCTTC. Its translation: CASSFTGTVFNYGYTF.

This chain joins TRBV6-1 and TRBJ2-7; a possible D gene is TRBD1 (5 bases). This CDR3 spans 14 amino acids. Trimming took off 3 bases at V and 2 bases at J, with 11 bases between the two ends. Germline values: CDR1 MNHNS, CDR2 SASEGT. This CDR3 reads CASSDQGSPYEQYF. The DNA for the CDR3 is TGTGCCAGCAGTGACCAGGGTTCCCCCTACGAGCAGTACTTC.

This chain joins TRBV11-1 and TRBJ2-7; possibly TRBD1 for D (5 bases). CDR3 length: 15 residues. Germline assignment: CDR1 SGHAT and CDR2 FQDESV (reference sequence). V lost 2 bases and J lost 2, with 13 bases in between. The CDR3 spells CASSLRGNFPYEQYF. The CDR3 DNA reads TGTGCCAGCAGCTTAAGGGGAAACTTCCCCTACGAGCAGTACTTC.